The next 16 T cell receptor beta chains were all read from a single sample in a study of cytomegalovirus exposure and HLA in healthy donors. PCR used 60 Vbeta primers and 13 Jbeta primers. Some clones are missing from TCRdb's copy, which holds only in-frame ones; the method was immunoSEQ multiplex PCR. The table shows about 82,000 clones, with roughly 80% occurring only once. Sequenced: PBMCs. Source of these receptors: a human donor in good health.

The chain is built from TRBV30 and TRBJ1-2; D is unresolved. V lost 1 base to trimming and J lost 2 bases, with 11 bases between them. The germline CDR1 and CDR2 sequences are GTSNPN and SVGIG (reference sequence). This CDR3 contains 14 residues. The CDR3 nucleotides read TGTGCCTGGAGTGCCACCGGTTACAACTATGGCTACACCTTC. Protein product: CAWSATGYNYGYTF.

CDR3 DNA: TGTGCCAGCAGCTCGGGGCCAGGGGCGGGCACCGGGGAGCTGTTTTTT. It encodes CASSSGPGAGTGELFF. The chain recombines TRBV27 with TRBJ2-2, with D possibly matching TRBD1 (6 bases). V shed 6 bases and J shed 4 bases, with 18 bases lying between them. The CDR3 contains 16 residues. The germline gives CDR1 MNHEY, CDR2 SMNVEV (reference sequence).

Comment on this clone: An end of the junction does not agree with germline; a read error may underlie this. The chain employs TRBV5-1 and TRBJ1-2; possible D gene TRBD1, 6 bases. The CDR3 has 15 amino acids. The germline V gene has CDR1 SGHRS and CDR2 YFSETQ. CDR3: CASRFGPGANYGYTF. The CDR3 DNA reads as TGCGCCAGCCGCTTCGGCCCAGGGGCTAACTATGGCTACACCTTC.

The CDR3 DNA reads as TGTGCCAGCTCACTAACAGAGATTTACCAAGAGACCCAGTACTTC. This translates into CASSLTEIYQETQYF. V usage is TRBV18 and J usage is TRBJ2-5, with D unclear. In germline, CDR1 is KGHSH, CDR2 LQKENI. V lost 4 bases and J lost 0, with 12 bases in between. CDR3 size: 15 residues.

This chain joins TRBV18 and TRBJ1-6, with D maybe TRBD1 (6 bases). This CDR3 is built from 15 residues. Germline CDR1 is KGHSH and CDR2 is LQKENI. V was clipped by 6 bases and J by 2 bases, with 11 bases between them. CDR3 protein: CASSATGTYNSPLHF. CDR3 nucleotides: TGTGCCAGCTCTGCCACAGGGACCTATAATTCACCCCTCCACTTT.

This rearrangement joins TRBV19 to TRBJ2-7, with 10 nucleotides matching TRBD1. After removal of 6 bases from V and 6 bases from J, the junction contained 11 bases not matched to a gene. The germline CDR1 and CDR2 sequences are LNHDA and SQIVND (reference sequence). This CDR3 spans 15 amino acids. CDR3: CASRPPGTGAAEQYF. CDR3 DNA: TGTGCCAGTAGGCCTCCCGGGACAGGGGCGGCCGAGCAGTACTTC.

This clone was observed a few times. V usage is TRBV11-2 and J usage is TRBJ1-2, with 9 bases fitting TRBD1. The length of the CDR3 is 16 residues. The germline CDR1 and CDR2 sequences are SGHAT and FQNNGV. Trimming removed 8 bases from V and 5 bases from J; junction bases left unmatched: 15. DNA for the CDR3: TGTGCCAGCGCTACCGGACAGGGGTACGAGGTTTATGGCTACACCTTC. As protein: CASATGQGYEVYGYTF.

The V gene is TRBV6-5, the J gene TRBJ1-2; 7 bases match TRBD1. CDR3 length: 13 amino acids. With V trimmed by 6 bases and J by 2 bases, 3 bases remained unmatched. From germline, CDR1 is MNHEY and CDR2 SVGAGI. CDR3 loop: CASSQTGNYGYTF. The CDR3 DNA reads TGTGCCAGCAGCCAGACAGGGAACTATGGCTACACCTTC.

V usage is TRBV7-9 and J usage is TRBJ2-1; the D gene is possibly TRBD2 (6 bases). V shed 2 bases and J shed 7 bases, with 12 bases lying between them. The germline gives CDR1 SEHNR, CDR2 FQNEAQ (reference sequence). The CDR3 loop spans 14 amino acids. The DNA for the CDR3 is TGTGCCAGCAGCTTAACGGGGGATTTGAATGAGCAGTTCTTC. This sequence encodes CASSLTGDLNEQFF.

The gene calls are TRBV6-1 and TRBJ1-5; 9 bases are a match to TRBD1. This CDR3 is built from 19 residues. Germline V gene lookup returns CDR1 MNHNS and CDR2 SASEGT. V shed 0 bases, J shed 2 bases, and the junction held 11 bases outside the gene matches. CDR3 in amino acids: CASSEALRGQGKRNQPQHF. The CDR3 bases are TGTGCCAGCAGTGAAGCGCTTCGGGGACAGGGTAAACGCAATCAGCCCCAGCATTTT.

This clone was counted a single time. The rearrangement links TRBV27 to TRBJ2-3; 9 bases map to TRBD2. The J segment lost 6 bases and the V segment lost 0 bases, leaving 7 bases of the junction unmatched. The germline V gene encodes CDR1 MNHEY and CDR2 SMNVEV (reference sequence). The CDR3 contains 16 residues. The CDR3 DNA reads as TGTGCCAGCAGTTTATCTCATGGTAGCGGGGGTGATACGCAGTATTTT. Translation: CASSLSHGSGGDTQYF.

This chain connects TRBV12-2 to TRBJ2-5; the D call of TRBD2 is as the table states it, not checked on the DNA. TRBV12-2 is flagged as a pseudogene. There are 17 residues in the CDR3. In nucleotides, the CDR3 is TGTGCAAGTCGCTTAATCTCGGGGGTAGCGGGGGAAGAGACCCAGTACTTC. It encodes CASRLISGVAGEETQYF.

The chain employs TRBV2 and TRBJ1-1, with a tentative D call TRBD1 (5 bases). Germline values: CDR1 SNHLY, CDR2 FYNNEI. The CDR3 is 14 residues long. Deletions cut 5 bases from V and 1 base from J, with 11 bases between. CDR3 protein: CASSRTGGNTEAFF. The CDR3 DNA sequence: TGTGCCAGCAGTAGGACCGGGGGGAACACTGAAGCTTTCTTT.

The V and J genes are TRBV7-2 and TRBJ2-5, with 9 bases matching TRBD2. The germline V gene encodes CDR1 SGHTA and CDR2 FQGNSA. V was pared by 4 bases and J by 2 bases, with 2 bases of the junction left unmatched. The CDR3 is 14 residues long. The CDR3 region has the DNA TGTGCCAGCAGCTACAGCGGGGGGCAAGAGACCCAGTACTTC. It translates to CASSYSGGQETQYF.

Notes on this clone: Sequence at one end of the junction differs from germline and may be a read error. The chain combines TRBV7-7 with TRBJ2-2, with D tentatively TRBD1 (6 bases). Germline V lookup: CDR1 SSHAT, CDR2 FNYEAQ (reference sequence). The CDR3 sequence is 16 residues long. The CDR3 sequence: CASSLGTGFETGELFF. The CDR3 nucleotides read TGTGCTAGCAGCTTAGGTACAGGGTTTGAAACCGGGGAGCTGTTTTTT.

The V and J genes are TRBV7-9 and TRBJ1-5; possible D gene TRBD1, 6 bases. CDR3 length: 14 amino acids. The germline V gene encodes CDR1 SEHNR and CDR2 FQNEAQ (reference sequence). V shed 7 bases and J shed 1 base, with 11 bases lying between them. CDR3 amino acids: CASTFTGSNQPQHF. CDR3 DNA: TGTGCCAGCACCTTCACAGGGAGCAATCAGCCCCAGCATTTT.